This paragraph reports one TCR beta chain. What it binds is unknown. This entry comes from a study of siplizumab effects on memory and regulatory T cells. Some clones are missing from TCRdb's copy, which holds only in-frame ones; the method was immunoSEQ multiplex PCR. There are fewer than 130,000 clones in the sample; more than 90% occur only once, and approximately 1.2% lies in the top ten. Regarding the study as a whole: It was not possible to assign a naive or memory phenotype to roughly 80-97% of proliferating CD4+ or CD8+ clones. In siplizumab cultures, the suppressive function of proliferating Tregs remained unconfirmed.

The sequence was obtained from a human donor in good health. Source material: CD4+ T cells sorted from blood.

Here the CDR3 DNA reads TGTGCCAGCAGCTTAGGGGCCCAGGGGAGCGAGCCCCAGCATTTT. This codes for CASSLGAQGSEPQHF. V and J are TRBV11-2 and TRBJ1-5; tentative D call: TRBD1 (6 bases). CDR3 length equals 15 residues. Per the germline V gene, CDR1 is SGHAT and CDR2 is FQNNGV. Trimming took 1 base from V and 8 from J, leaving 15 bases between them.